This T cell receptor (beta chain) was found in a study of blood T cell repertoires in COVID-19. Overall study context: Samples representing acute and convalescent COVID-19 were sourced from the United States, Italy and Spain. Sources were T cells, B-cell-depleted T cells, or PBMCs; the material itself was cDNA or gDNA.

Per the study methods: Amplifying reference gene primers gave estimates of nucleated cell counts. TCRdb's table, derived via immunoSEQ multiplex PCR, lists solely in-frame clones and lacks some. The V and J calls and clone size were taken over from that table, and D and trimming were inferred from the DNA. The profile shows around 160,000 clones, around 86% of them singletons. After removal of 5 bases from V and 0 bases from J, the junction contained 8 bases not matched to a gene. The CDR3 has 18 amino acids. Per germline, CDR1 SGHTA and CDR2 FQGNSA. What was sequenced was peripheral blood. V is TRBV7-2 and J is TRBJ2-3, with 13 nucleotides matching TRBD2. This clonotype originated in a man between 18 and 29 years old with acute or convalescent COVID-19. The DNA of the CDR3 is TGTGCCAGCAGCAAAACCGGGGGACTAGCGGGAAGCACAGATACGCAGTATTTT. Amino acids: CASSKTGGLAGSTDTQYF.